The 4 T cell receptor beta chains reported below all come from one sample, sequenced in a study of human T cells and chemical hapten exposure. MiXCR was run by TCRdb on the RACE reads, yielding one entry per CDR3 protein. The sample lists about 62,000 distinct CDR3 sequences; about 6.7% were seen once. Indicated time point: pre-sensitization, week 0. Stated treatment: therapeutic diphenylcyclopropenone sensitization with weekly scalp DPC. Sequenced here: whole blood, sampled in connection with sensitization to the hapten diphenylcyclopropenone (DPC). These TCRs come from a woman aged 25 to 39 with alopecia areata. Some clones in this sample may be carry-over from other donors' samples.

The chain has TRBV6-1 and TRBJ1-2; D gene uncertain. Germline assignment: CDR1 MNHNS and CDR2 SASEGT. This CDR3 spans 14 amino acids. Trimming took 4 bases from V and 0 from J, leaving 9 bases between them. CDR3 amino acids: CASSVENANYGYTF. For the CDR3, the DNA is TGTGCCAGCAGTGTGGAGAATGCTAACTATGGCTACACCTTC.

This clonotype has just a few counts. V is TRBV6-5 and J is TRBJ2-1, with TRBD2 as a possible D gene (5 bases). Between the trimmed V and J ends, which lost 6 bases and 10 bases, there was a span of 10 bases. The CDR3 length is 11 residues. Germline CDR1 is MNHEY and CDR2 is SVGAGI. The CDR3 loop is CASSQGGEQFF. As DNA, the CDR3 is TGTGCCAGCAGCCAAGGCGGGGAGCAGTTCTTC.

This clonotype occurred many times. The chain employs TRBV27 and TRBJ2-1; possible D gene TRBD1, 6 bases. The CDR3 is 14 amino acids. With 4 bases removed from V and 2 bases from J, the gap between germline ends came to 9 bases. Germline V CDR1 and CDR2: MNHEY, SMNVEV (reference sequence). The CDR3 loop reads CASSWSGAYNEQFF. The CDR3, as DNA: TGTGCCAGCAGTTGGTCAGGGGCCTACAATGAGCAGTTCTTC.

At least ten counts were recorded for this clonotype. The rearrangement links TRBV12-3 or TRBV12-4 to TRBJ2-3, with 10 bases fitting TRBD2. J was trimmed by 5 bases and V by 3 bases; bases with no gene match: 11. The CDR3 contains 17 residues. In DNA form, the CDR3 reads TGTGCCAGCAGTTTCGGAAGGAGCGGGGGGGCCGGAGATACGCAGTATTTT. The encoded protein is CASSFGRSGGAGDTQYF.